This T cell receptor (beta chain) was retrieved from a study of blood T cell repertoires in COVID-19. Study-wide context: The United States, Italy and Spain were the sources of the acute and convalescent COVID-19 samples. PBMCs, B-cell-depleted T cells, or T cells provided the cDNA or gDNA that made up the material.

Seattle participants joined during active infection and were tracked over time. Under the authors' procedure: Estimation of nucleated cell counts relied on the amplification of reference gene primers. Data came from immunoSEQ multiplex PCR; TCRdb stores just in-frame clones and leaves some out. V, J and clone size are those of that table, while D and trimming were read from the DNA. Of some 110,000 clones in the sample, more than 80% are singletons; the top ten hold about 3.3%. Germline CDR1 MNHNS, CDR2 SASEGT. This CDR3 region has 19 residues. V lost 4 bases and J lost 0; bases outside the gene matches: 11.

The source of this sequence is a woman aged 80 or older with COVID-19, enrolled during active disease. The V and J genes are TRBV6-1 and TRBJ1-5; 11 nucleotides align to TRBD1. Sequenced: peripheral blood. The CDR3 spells CASSGAFPGQGVSNQPQHF. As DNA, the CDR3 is TGTGCCAGCAGTGGAGCATTTCCGGGACAGGGGGTTAGCAATCAGCCCCAGCATTTT.